The T cell receptor (delta chain) described here comes from a study of Vδ1+ human thymocytes. A word on this clone: Its antigen is undetermined.

Sorted Vdelta1+ thymocytes were roughly 98% to 99.6% pure. Broader study findings: Thymic TRG and TRD repertoires appeared highly polyclonal, with Gaussian CDR3 length distributions. Bulk data may be misread because of unexpected Vdelta2 sequences.

Extracted RNA was reverse transcribed into cDNA. CDR3 amplicons came from multiplex PCR with pooled V-gene forward and constant-region reverse primers. TCRdb re-called the multiplex PCR reads using CATT. Of roughly 25,000 delta-chain clones detected, approximately 7% appear once; the ten largest clones hold about 1%. Trimming removed 1 base from V and 5 bases from J; junction bases left unmatched: 22. From germline, CDR1 is TSWWSYY and CDR2 QGS. The CDR3 sequence is 21 residues long. The chain is built from TRDV1 and TRDJ1; 10 positions match TRDD3. Sequenced material: Vdelta1+ gamma-delta thymocytes from the thymus. Subset given: FACS-sorted CD3+ TCRalphabeta- TCRVdelta1+ TCRVdelta2- thymocytes. This clonotype originated in a girl less than two years old who had congenital heart surgery. The CDR3, as DNA: TGTGCTCTTGGGGAACGAAAATGGGTAGGAAACCTGGGGGATATGGGAGATAAACTCATCTTT. It yields the protein CALGERKWVGNLGDMGDKLIF.